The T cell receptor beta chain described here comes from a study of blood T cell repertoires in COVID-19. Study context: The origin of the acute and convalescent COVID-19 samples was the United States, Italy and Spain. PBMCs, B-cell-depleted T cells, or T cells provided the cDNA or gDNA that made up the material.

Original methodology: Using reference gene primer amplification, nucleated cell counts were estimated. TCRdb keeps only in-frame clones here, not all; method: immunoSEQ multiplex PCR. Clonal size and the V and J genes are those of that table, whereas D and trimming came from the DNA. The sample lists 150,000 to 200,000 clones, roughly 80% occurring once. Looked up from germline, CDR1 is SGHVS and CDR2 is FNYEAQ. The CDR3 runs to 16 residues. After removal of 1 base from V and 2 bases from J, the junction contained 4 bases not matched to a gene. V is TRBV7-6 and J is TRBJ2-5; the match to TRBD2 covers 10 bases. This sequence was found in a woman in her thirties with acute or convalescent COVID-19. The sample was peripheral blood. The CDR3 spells CASSLVAGGRQETQYF. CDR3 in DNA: TGTGCCAGCAGCTTAGTAGCGGGGGGACGACAAGAGACCCAGTACTTC.